These 21 T cell receptor beta chains were sequenced from one sample in a study of blood T cell repertoires in COVID-19 (dated by TCRdb to 2018 to 2021). Library creation used the immunoSEQ multiplex PCR assay. This is the immuneACCESS table as TCRdb keeps it, with only in-frame sequences that have V and J called. A part of the clones is gone; compared with another copy, unresolved V genes explain less than half, and the rest is unexplained. The sample contains roughly 42,000 clones, about 88% of them found a single time. 6.2% of the sample goes to the ten largest clones. The sample taken for sequencing was peripheral blood. The receptors come from a human donor in a cohort sampled during active COVID-19.

This clone was counted once. This rearrangement joins TRBV5-6 to TRBJ1-2; maybe TRBD1 (6 bases). Germline CDR1 reads SGHDT; CDR2 reads YYEEEE. The CDR3 length is 15 residues. V was trimmed by 7 bases and J by 12 bases, leaving 28 bases between them. CDR3 in amino acids: CASSAPGQPNAGNTF. For the CDR3, the DNA is TGTGCCAGCTCTGCCCCCGGACAGCCAAACGCCGGGAACACCTTC.

The sample holds one count of this clone. This chain joins TRBV15 and TRBJ2-7, with TRBD1 identical over 8 bases. Germline trimming cut 1 base from V and 0 bases from J; bases unmatched to any gene: 8. Germline V gene lookup returns CDR1 LNHNV and CDR2 YYDKDF (reference sequence). This CDR3 has 17 amino acids. The CDR3 spells CATSRVPQGASSYEQYF. The CDR3 bases are TGTGCCACCAGCAGAGTCCCCCAGGGGGCGTCCTCCTACGAGCAGTACTTC.

V and J are TRBV19 and TRBJ2-3; D may be TRBD2 (5 bases). This CDR3 spans 17 amino acids. The ends were cut back, 5 bases at V and 1 base at J, with 19 bases in the middle. Germline CDR1 and CDR2: LNHDA and SQIVND (reference sequence). CDR3 sequence reads: CASSFGPWAGGTDTQYF. CDR3 DNA: TGTGCCAGTAGTTTCGGGCCATGGGCGGGTGGCACAGATACGCAGTATTTT.

CDR3 coding DNA: TGTGCCAGCAGCGAGGGTGAGCAGTTCTTC. Amino acid sequence: CASSEGEQFF. The chain carries TRBV2 and TRBJ2-1; possible D gene TRBD2, 5 bases. The germline gives CDR1 SNHLY, CDR2 FYNNEI. The V gene lost 6 bases and the J gene lost 9 bases, with 6 bases spanning the gap. The CDR3 is 10 residues long.

This clone was seen a handful of times. The chain uses TRBV5-6 and TRBJ1-2; TRBD1 matches 8 bases. Germline-derived CDR1 and CDR2 are SGHDT and YYEEEE. After removal of 7 bases from V and 7 bases from J, the junction contained 12 bases not matched to a gene. The CDR3 covers 14 residues. The CDR3 DNA sequence: TGTGCCAGCGCTGCCGGGACAGGCGTTAGTGGCTACACCTTC. It yields the protein CASAAGTGVSGYTF. The complete variable domain, with remaining parts taken from reference TRBV5-6 and TRBJ1-2, reads DAGVTQSPTHLIKTRGQQVTLRCSPKSGHDTVSWYQQALGQGPQFIFQYYEEEERQRGNFPDRFSGHQFPNYSSELNVNALLLGDSALYLCASAAGTGVSGYTFGSGTRLTVV.

The chain is built from TRBV18 and TRBJ2-3, with D maybe TRBD2 (6 bases). The CDR3 has 15 amino acids. V was shortened by 1 base and J by 6 bases, with 14 bases between the two germline ends. Germline CDR1 and CDR2: KGHSH and LQKENI. CDR3 loop: CASSPRGTGGDTQYF. In DNA form, the CDR3 reads TGTGCCAGCTCACCACGCGGGACGGGCGGTGATACGCAGTATTTT.

The V gene is TRBV27, the J gene TRBJ2-2, with D perhaps matching TRBD1 (6 bases). V lost 3 bases, J lost 9 bases, and 14 bases lay in between. The CDR3 covers 14 residues. Germline CDR1 reads MNHEY; CDR2 reads SMNVEV (reference sequence). The DNA for the CDR3 is TGTGCCAGCAGTTTCGGAACAGGGTTCAGGGAGCTGTTTTTT. This translates into CASSFGTGFRELFF.

The CDR3 protein is CASSEQGQHNQPQHF. The CDR3 coding sequence is TGTGCCAGCAGTGAACAGGGACAGCACAATCAGCCCCAGCATTTT. The chain recombines TRBV2 with TRBJ1-5, with TRBD1 matching 7 bases. The length of the CDR3 is 15 residues. The J segment lost 3 bases and the V segment lost 2 bases, leaving 4 bases of the junction unmatched. Germline CDR1 reads SNHLY; CDR2 reads FYNNEI.

The chain is built from TRBV25-1 and TRBJ1-1; TRBD1 matches at 8 bases. CDR1 is MGHDK, CDR2 SYGVNS, per germline. The CDR3 contains 16 residues. V shed 2 bases, J shed 1 base, and the junction held 6 bases outside the gene matches. CDR3 nucleotide sequence: TGTGCCAGCAGTGAACCCAGGGGGCGAGAGAACACTGAAGCTTTCTTT. Amino acids: CASSEPRGRENTEAFF. The whole variable domain, filled in from reference TRBV25-1 and TRBJ1-1, reads EADIYQTPRYLVIGTGKKITLECSQTMGHDKMYWYQQDPGMELHLIHYSYGVNSTEKGDLSSESTVSRIRTEHFPLTLESARPSHTSQYLCASSEPRGRENTEAFFGQGTRLTVV.

This clone came up once. The gene calls are TRBV24-1 and TRBJ2-1; 8 positions match TRBD2. The CDR3 length is 15 residues. Germline V gene data show CDR1 as KGHDR and CDR2 as SFDVKD. J lost 2 bases, V lost 9 bases, and 8 bases had no gene match. CDR3 in amino acids: CATSGGGSPYNEQFF. CDR3 nucleotide sequence: TGTGCCACCTCTGGCGGGGGGTCCCCCTACAATGAGCAGTTCTTC.

This chain joins TRBV4-1 and TRBJ2-1; 9 bases match TRBD2. The junction had 8 bases not matched to a gene; V was cut back by 1 base and J by 7 bases. This CDR3 has 16 residues. CDR1 is MGHRA and CDR2 is YSYEKL in the germline V gene. In DNA, the CDR3 is TGCGCCAGCAGCCAAGGTGGAGCGGGAGGCCGGAATGAGCAGTTCTTC. It is translated as CASSQGGAGGRNEQFF.

The chain recombines TRBV7-2 with TRBJ1-5, with D perhaps matching TRBD1 (6 bases). CDR3 length: 14 residues. Germline lookup yields CDR1 SGHTA and CDR2 FQGNSA. The V gene lost 2 bases and the J gene lost 4 bases, with 9 bases spanning the gap. CDR3 in DNA: TGTGCCAGCAGCTTATCCCAGGGGAATCAGCCCCAGCATTTT. Protein product: CASSLSQGNQPQHF. Based on the CDR3 plus reference TRBV7-2 and TRBJ1-5, the full variable domain is GAGVSQSPSNKVTEKGKDVELRCDPISGHTALYWYRQSLGQGLEFLIYFQGNSAPDKSGLPSDRFSAERTGGSVSTLTIQRTQQEDSAVYLCASSLSQGNQPQHFGDGTRLSIL.

This clone was observed a few times. The rearrangement uses TRBV7-9 and TRBJ2-3, with D tentatively TRBD2 (6 bases). Germline CDR1 and CDR2: SEHNR and FQNEAQ (reference sequence). Trimming shortened V by 1 base and J by 3 bases, and 17 bases separated the two germline ends. The CDR3 consists of 17 residues. The CDR3 DNA reads as TGTGCCAGCAGCTTAGGGGTCGGGCCTAGCGAGACAGATACGCAGTATTTT. It encodes CASSLGVGPSETDTQYF.

The chain carries TRBV7-9 and TRBJ1-1, with TRBD1 identical over 8 bases. V was clipped by 4 bases and J by 4 bases; unmatched bases: 5. This CDR3 has 14 amino acids. Per the germline V gene, CDR1 is SEHNR and CDR2 is FQNEAQ (reference sequence). The CDR3 DNA reads TGTGCCAGCAGCTCCCGGACAGGGAGCACTGAAGCTTTCTTT. Protein: CASSSRTGSTEAFF.

The V and J genes are TRBV10-3 and TRBJ1-1; 11 nucleotides line up with TRBD1. V was clipped by 0 bases and J by 4 bases; unmatched bases: 4. This CDR3 has 16 residues. The germline CDR1 and CDR2 sequences are ENHRY and SYGVKD. The CDR3 DNA reads as TGTGCCATCAGTGAGTCGAAGGGACAGGGGGGCACTGAAGCTTTCTTT. Translated, it gives CAISESKGQGGTEAFF.

The chain joins TRBV3-1 (or the pseudogene TRBV3-2) to TRBJ2-5; 7 bases map to TRBD1. V dropped 7 bases and J dropped 5; count of bases not matched to a gene: 7. This CDR3 has 13 residues. The V gene's germline CDR1 is LGHDT and CDR2 YNNKEL (reference sequence). CDR3 sequence reads: CASKQQGWETQYF. CDR3 DNA sequence: TGTGCCAGCAAACAACAGGGGTGGGAGACCCAGTACTTC.

The chain links TRBV27 to TRBJ2-7; D uncertain. Per germline, CDR1 MNHEY and CDR2 SMNVEV (reference sequence). V gave up 5 bases and J gave up 7 bases, with 18 bases separating them. The CDR3 totals 14 residues. CDR3 residues: CASSPVPGSPEQYF. CDR3 DNA sequence: TGTGCCAGCAGTCCAGTCCCTGGCTCCCCGGAGCAGTACTTC.

The chain joins TRBV18 to TRBJ1-2; D is undetermined. The CDR3 sequence is 14 residues long. CDR1 and CDR2 (germline): KGHSH, LQKENI. Trimming took 4 bases from V and 6 from J, leaving 15 bases between them. The CDR3 DNA reads TGTGCCAGCTCACAATCAGTTGGGCGGGATGGCTACACCTTC. It is translated as CASSQSVGRDGYTF.

The rearrangement uses TRBV29-1 and TRBJ2-3; weak D call: TRBD2 (7 bases). With 6 bases removed from V and 5 bases from J, the gap between germline ends came to 18 bases. CDR1 SQVTM and CDR2 ANQGSEA come from the germline V gene. This CDR3 region has 14 residues. The CDR3 DNA reads TGCAGCGTGGGGGGGGGCGCTTCACGAGATACGCAGTATTTT. This translates into CSVGGGASRDTQYF.

The V and J genes are TRBV12-5 and TRBJ2-7; D call uncertain. The V gene lost 5 bases and the J gene lost 9 bases, with 11 bases spanning the gap. Germline V gene lookup returns CDR1 LGHNT and CDR2 FRNRAP. There are 11 residues in the CDR3. The CDR3 sequence is CASGTPLRQYF. As DNA, the CDR3 is TGTGCTAGTGGTACTCCTCTACGGCAGTACTTC.

The chain joins TRBV5-1 to TRBJ1-1, with 8 bases identical to TRBD1. Trimming took 2 bases from V and 5 from J; bases not matched to a gene: 5. Germline V lookup: CDR1 SGHRS, CDR2 YFSETQ. The CDR3 is made up of 14 amino acids. CDR3 in amino acids: CASSFGRGLTEAFF. In DNA, the CDR3 is TGCGCCAGCAGCTTCGGCAGGGGGCTAACTGAAGCTTTCTTT.